This passage covers 20 T cell receptor beta chains from one sample sequenced in a study of T cells after yellow fever vaccination. Using its own MiXCR run on the 5' RACE reads, TCRdb lists one record per CDR3 protein. The sample holds some 500,000 distinct CDR3 sequences, roughly 14% seen once. Specimen: PBMCs, collected on the day of the yellow fever booster vaccination. These receptors all come from a man aged 25 to 40 who received the YFV17D yellow fever vaccine.

A few counts support this clonotype. The rearrangement joins TRBV12-3 or TRBV12-4 to TRBJ2-3; D gene ambiguous. This CDR3 has 11 residues. The CDR3 is CGSLGGDTQYF. The CDR3 region has the DNA TGTGGCTCCCTGGGTGGAGATACGCAGTATTTT.

The rearrangement uses TRBV12-3 or TRBV12-4 and TRBJ2-7, with 7 nucleotides matching TRBD2. Trimming cost V 5 bases and J 3 bases; bases outside gene matches: 13. The CDR3 is 16 amino acids. The CDR3 nucleotides are TGTGCCAGCAGTACCCCTTTGGGGCGGGAGAGCTACGAGCAGTACTTC. Amino acid sequence: CASSTPLGRESYEQYF.

The chain links TRBV24-1 to TRBJ2-1, with 8 bases matching TRBD2. The CDR3 extends over 14 amino acids. Germline V gene lookup returns CDR1 KGHDR and CDR2 SFDVKD. V was pared by 12 bases and J by 4 bases, with 10 bases of the junction left unmatched. The CDR3 nucleotides are TGTGCCGCATCGGGGGGGATCGCGTACAATGAGCAGTTCTTC. Its protein product is CAASGGIAYNEQFF.

The DNA for the CDR3 is TGTGCCAGCAGCAACGGCCCCATCGGGACTAGCGGAGGGGTGGAGCAGTTCTTC. Its translation is CASSNGPIGTSGGVEQFF. The chain couples TRBV11-2 to TRBJ2-1; 11 positions agree with TRBD2. V lost 5 bases to trimming and J lost 10 bases; unmatched junction nucleotides: 19. CDR3 size: 18 residues. Germline V gene lookup returns CDR1 SGHAT and CDR2 FQNNGV.

This clonotype was detected a few times. The chain combines TRBV10-3 with TRBJ1-2; D not certain. Looked up from germline, CDR1 is ENHRY and CDR2 is SYGVKD. The CDR3 covers 14 residues. V was shortened by 0 bases and J by 4 bases, with 9 bases between the two germline ends. DNA for the CDR3: TGTGCCATCAGTGAGTCGGCAGCGCCCTATGGCTACACCTTC. It is translated as CAISESAAPYGYTF.

Only a few counts were recorded for this clonotype. The V gene is TRBV20-1, the J gene TRBJ2-1; TRBD2 agrees at 11 bases. The germline V gene encodes CDR1 DFQATT and CDR2 SNEGSKA (reference sequence). This CDR3 has 16 residues. With 3 bases clipped from V and 4 bases from J, the junction kept 8 bases outside the gene matches. The CDR3 sequence: CSASAATSGKYNEQFF. The CDR3 bases are TGCAGTGCTAGCGCCGCGACTAGCGGGAAATACAATGAGCAGTTCTTC.

This clonotype occurred a few times. J is TRBJ2-5 and V is TRBV20-1; 12 positions agree with TRBD2. There are 16 residues in the CDR3. J lost 3 bases, V lost 4 bases, and 9 bases had no gene match. Germline CDR1 DFQATT, CDR2 SNEGSKA (reference sequence). CDR3 amino acids: CSAIKTSGGPEETQYF. The CDR3 bases are TGCAGTGCTATAAAGACTAGCGGGGGACCAGAAGAGACCCAGTACTTC.

This clonotype was observed a handful of times. This chain joins TRBV20-1 and TRBJ1-3; D remains unclear. The germline CDR1 and CDR2 sequences are DFQATT and SNEGSKA (reference sequence). The ends were cut back, 3 bases at V and 0 bases at J, with 9 bases in the middle. The length of the CDR3 is 14 residues. CDR3 nucleotides: TGCAGTGCTAGCACACAACACTCTGGAAACACCATATATTTT. It encodes CSASTQHSGNTIYF.

This clonotype was observed a handful of times. V and J are TRBV7-2 and TRBJ1-1, with a tentative D call TRBD1 (5 bases). The CDR3 is made up of 13 amino acids. From germline, CDR1 is SGHTA and CDR2 FQGNSA. V was pared by 7 bases and J by 4 bases, with 13 bases between. CDR3 coding DNA: TGTGCCAGCAACTATCGGGGGGGCACTGAAGCTTTCTTT. Its translation: CASNYRGGTEAFF.

The chain links TRBV20-1 to TRBJ2-7, with 7 bases aligning to TRBD2. CDR3 length equals 11 residues. Germline loops: CDR1 DFQATT, CDR2 SNEGSKA (reference sequence). The ends lost 6 bases at V and 3 bases at J; junction bases unmatched: 2. The CDR3: CSAGGVYEQYF. CDR3 bases: TGCAGTGCGGGGGGGGTCTACGAGCAGTACTTC.

There are a few counts of this clonotype. This chain links TRBV12-3 or TRBV12-4 with TRBJ2-5, with D maybe TRBD2 (6 bases). The CDR3 has 13 amino acids. Trimming took 8 bases from V and 5 from J, leaving 15 bases between them. The CDR3 reads CASRMSGGETQYF. The CDR3 DNA reads TGTGCCAGCCGGATGAGTGGGGGGGAGACCCAGTACTTC.

Ten or more counts support this clonotype. A junction boundary mismatches the germline segment, possibly from a read error. The J gene is TRBJ2-5, the V gene TRBV5-1, with TRBD1 identical over 8 bases. Germline V gene sequence: CDR1 SGHRS, CDR2 YFSETQ. The CDR3 runs 13 residues. This CDR3 is CASSLTGEETQYF. The CDR3 coding sequence is TGTGCCAGCAGTTTGACAGGGGAAGAGACCCAGTACTTC.

This clonotype was detected a few times. This sequence joins TRBV5-1 and TRBJ2-7; 7 nucleotides agree with TRBD2. The ends lost 0 bases at V and 5 bases at J; junction bases unmatched: 8. Germline lookup yields CDR1 SGHRS and CDR2 YFSETQ. This CDR3 has 15 amino acids. CDR3 residues: CASSLGTVGRNEQYF. CDR3 DNA sequence: TGCGCCAGCAGCTTGGGGACCGTCGGGAGGAACGAGCAGTACTTC. Together with reference TRBV5-1 and TRBJ2-7, the CDR3 gives the full variable domain: KAGVTQTPRYLIKTRGQQVTLSCSPISGHRSVSWYQQTPGQGLQFLFEYFSETQRNKGNFPGRFSGRQFSNSRSEMNVSTLELGDSALYLCASSLGTVGRNEQYFGPGTRLTVT.

This clonotype has only a few counts. V is TRBV20-1 and J is TRBJ2-1; D tentatively reads TRBD1 or TRBD2 (5 bases each). This CDR3 contains 14 residues. CDR1 is DFQATT and CDR2 is SNEGSKA in the germline V gene (reference sequence). CDR3 amino acids: CRADSREPYNEQFF. The CDR3 DNA is TGCAGAGCCGACAGCCGGGAACCATACAATGAGCAGTTCTTC.

This clonotype was observed a handful of times. V is TRBV10-3 and J is TRBJ2-7, with TRBD2 matching 7 bases. The CDR3 is 14 residues long. V was pared by 0 bases and J by 5 bases, with 4 bases of the junction left unmatched. The germline CDR1 and CDR2 sequences are ENHRY and SYGVKD. The CDR3 loop is CAISESVAGNEQYF. Written as DNA, the CDR3 is TGTGCCATCAGTGAGTCGGTAGCGGGTAACGAGCAGTACTTC.

This chain uses TRBV5-1 with TRBJ2-7; D remains ambiguous. V shed 6 bases and J shed 7 bases, with 17 bases lying between them. Germline values: CDR1 SGHRS, CDR2 YFSETQ. CDR3 length: 13 amino acids. The CDR3 reads CASNSRPSGEQYF. The CDR3 nucleotides are TGCGCCAGCAATTCCAGGCCCTCGGGTGAGCAGTACTTC. Full variable domain (outside the CDR3, taken from reference TRBV5-1 and TRBJ2-7): KAGVTQTPRYLIKTRGQQVTLSCSPISGHRSVSWYQQTPGQGLQFLFEYFSETQRNKGNFPGRFSGRQFSNSRSEMNVSTLELGDSALYLCASNSRPSGEQYFGPGTRLTVT.

This clonotype was picked up a small number of times. The rearrangement joins TRBV6-1 to TRBJ2-6; D remains ambiguous. The CDR3 runs 14 residues. Looked up from germline, CDR1 is MNHNS and CDR2 is SASEGT. V was clipped by 8 bases and J by 4 bases, with 12 bases between them. For the CDR3, the DNA is TGTGCCAGCCAGCAGCGATCCGGGGCCAACGTCCTGACTTTC. Encoded protein: CASQQRSGANVLTF.

This clonotype was detected a few times. The genes are TRBV11-2 and TRBJ2-1, with TRBD2 matching over 9 bases. This CDR3 spans 14 amino acids. Germline V gene data show CDR1 as SGHAT and CDR2 as FQNNGV. V dropped 6 bases and J dropped 6; count of bases not matched to a gene: 6. CDR3 loop: CASSLAGWGNEQFF. The CDR3 nucleotides read TGTGCCAGCAGTCTAGCGGGATGGGGCAATGAGCAGTTCTTC.

This chain joins TRBV24-1 and TRBJ2-7, with TRBD1 identical over 9 bases. CDR3 length: 13 residues. Germline V gives CDR1 KGHDR, CDR2 SFDVKD. Losses at the gene ends were 3 bases for V and 5 bases for J; bases not matched to a gene: 1. The CDR3 bases are TGTGCCACCAGTGATGGGACAGGGAACGAGCAGTACTTC. Protein: CATSDGTGNEQYF.

Only a few counts were recorded for this clonotype. This rearrangement joins TRBV20-1 to TRBJ2-1; the D is unclear. This CDR3 comprises 11 residues. V lost 3 bases to trimming and J lost 10 bases, with 10 bases between them. The germline V gene has CDR1 DFQATT and CDR2 SNEGSKA (reference sequence). The CDR3: CSAREGREQFF. The CDR3 nucleotides are TGCAGTGCTAGGGAAGGGCGGGAGCAGTTCTTC.